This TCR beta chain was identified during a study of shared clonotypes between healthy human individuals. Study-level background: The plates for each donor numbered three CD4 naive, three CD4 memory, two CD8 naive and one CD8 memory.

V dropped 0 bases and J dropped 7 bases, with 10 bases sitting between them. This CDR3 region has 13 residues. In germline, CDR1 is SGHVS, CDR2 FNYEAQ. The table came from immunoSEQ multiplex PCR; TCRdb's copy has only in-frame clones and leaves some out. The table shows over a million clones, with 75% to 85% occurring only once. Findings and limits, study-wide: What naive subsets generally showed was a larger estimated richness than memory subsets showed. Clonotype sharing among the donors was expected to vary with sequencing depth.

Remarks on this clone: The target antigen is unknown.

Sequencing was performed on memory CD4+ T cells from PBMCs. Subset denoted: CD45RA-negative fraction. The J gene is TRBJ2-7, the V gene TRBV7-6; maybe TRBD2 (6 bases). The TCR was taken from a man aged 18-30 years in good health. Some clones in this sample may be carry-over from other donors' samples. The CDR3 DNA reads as TGTGCCAGCAGCTTAGCACGGGGGAGGGAGCAGTACTTC. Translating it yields CASSLARGREQYF.